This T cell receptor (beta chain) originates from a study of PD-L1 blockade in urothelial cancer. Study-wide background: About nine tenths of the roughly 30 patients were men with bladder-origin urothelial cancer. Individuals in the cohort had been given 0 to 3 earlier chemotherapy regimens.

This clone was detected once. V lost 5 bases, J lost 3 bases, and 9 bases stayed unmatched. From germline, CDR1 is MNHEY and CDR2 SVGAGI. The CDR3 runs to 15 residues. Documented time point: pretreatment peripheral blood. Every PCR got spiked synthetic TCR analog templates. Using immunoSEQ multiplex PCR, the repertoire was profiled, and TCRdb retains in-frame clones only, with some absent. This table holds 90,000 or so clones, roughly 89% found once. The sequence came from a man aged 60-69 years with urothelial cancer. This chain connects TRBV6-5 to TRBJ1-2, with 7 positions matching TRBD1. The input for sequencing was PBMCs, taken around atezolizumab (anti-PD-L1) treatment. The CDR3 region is CASSKSSGTDYGYTF. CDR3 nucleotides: TGTGCCAGCAGTAAATCATCCGGGACAGACTATGGCTACACCTTC.